A selection of T cell receptor beta chains follows, all from one sample in a study of blood T cell repertoires in COVID-19. Libraries were prepared by immunoSEQ multiplex PCR; TCRdb keeps only in-frame clonotypes and omits some of them. The data contain roughly 260,000 clones, approximately 80% of them seen just once; the ten biggest clones take up over 3%. The sequencing sample was made of peripheral blood. These receptors came from a middle-aged woman with active or convalescent COVID-19. Each CDR3 is given with its conserved first and last residue. Fields, in order: J gene, V gene, CDR3 protein.

j_gene: TRBJ1-1; v_gene: TRBV5-1; CDR3aa: CASSLGQGNVNTEAFF
j_gene: TRBJ2-7; v_gene: TRBV13; CDR3aa: CASSLGYRGSYEQYF
j_gene: TRBJ1-5; v_gene: TRBV19; CDR3aa: CASNIPNQPQHF
j_gene: TRBJ1-5; v_gene: TRBV4-2; CDR3aa: CASSQDSRNQPQHF
j_gene: TRBJ1-2; v_gene: TRBV30; CDR3aa: CAWKQDNYGYTF
j_gene: TRBJ1-2; v_gene: TRBV7-3; CDR3aa: CASSLSHGPNYGYTF
j_gene: TRBJ1-6; v_gene: TRBV9; CDR3aa: CASSVEGDNSPLHF
j_gene: TRBJ1-1; v_gene: TRBV29-1; CDR3aa: CSVEDRVGAEAFF
j_gene: TRBJ2-1; v_gene: TRBV3-1/TRBV3-2; CDR3aa: CASSQDLWTSGNNEQFF
j_gene: TRBJ2-7; v_gene: TRBV19; CDR3aa: CASSGGSGQSSYEQYF
j_gene: TRBJ1-2; v_gene: TRBV3-1/TRBV3-2; CDR3aa: CASSQAGQGNYGYTF
j_gene: TRBJ2-1; v_gene: TRBV27; CDR3aa: CASHPRQGSYNEQFF
j_gene: TRBJ2-1; v_gene: TRBV10-3; CDR3aa: CAISLGQGARNEQFF
j_gene: TRBJ1-1; v_gene: TRBV7-6; CDR3aa: CASSLSRVGTEAFF
j_gene: TRBJ2-4; v_gene: TRBV12-3/TRBV12-4; CDR3aa: CASSEGKVQYF
j_gene: TRBJ1-2; v_gene: TRBV2; CDR3aa: CASSEVIGYTF
j_gene: TRBJ2-7; v_gene: TRBV3-1/TRBV3-2; CDR3aa: CASSQSDRAPEQYF
j_gene: TRBJ1-2; v_gene: TRBV14; CDR3aa: CASSYWTGINYGYTF
j_gene: TRBJ1-1; v_gene: TRBV28; CDR3aa: CASSFYGEGKAFF
j_gene: TRBJ2-2; v_gene: TRBV2; CDR3aa: CASIEQGGTGELFF
j_gene: TRBJ1-4; v_gene: TRBV4-1; CDR3aa: CASSQVLPLNEKLFF
j_gene: TRBJ2-5; v_gene: TRBV5-4; CDR3aa: CASSHPPGRGDETQYF
j_gene: TRBJ2-1; v_gene: TRBV20-1; CDR3aa: CSARPGNEQFF
j_gene: TRBJ1-6; v_gene: TRBV2; CDR3aa: CASSDQGSSYNSPLHF
j_gene: TRBJ1-1; v_gene: TRBV19; CDR3aa: CASTPGQGFEAFF
j_gene: TRBJ2-5; v_gene: TRBV19; CDR3aa: CASSIGDSQETQYF
j_gene: TRBJ2-3; v_gene: TRBV10-3; CDR3aa: CAIRRAGDNKDTQYF
j_gene: TRBJ2-1; v_gene: TRBV29-1; CDR3aa: CSARLAGGLNEQFF
j_gene: TRBJ1-1; v_gene: TRBV5-5; CDR3aa: CASSLRKGLSEAFF
j_gene: TRBJ2-5; v_gene: TRBV10-3; CDR3aa: CAISEWDRGQETQYF
j_gene: TRBJ1-6; v_gene: TRBV5-1; CDR3aa: CASSLYGDYYNSPLHF
j_gene: TRBJ2-5; v_gene: TRBV15; CDR3aa: CATSRDQGVQETQYF
j_gene: TRBJ1-5; v_gene: TRBV30; CDR3aa: CAWSVLQDQPQHF
j_gene: TRBJ1-2; v_gene: TRBV15; CDR3aa: CATSPFSYAQGGYTF
j_gene: TRBJ1-4; v_gene: TRBV28; CDR3aa: CASSTIGTGGIGKLFF